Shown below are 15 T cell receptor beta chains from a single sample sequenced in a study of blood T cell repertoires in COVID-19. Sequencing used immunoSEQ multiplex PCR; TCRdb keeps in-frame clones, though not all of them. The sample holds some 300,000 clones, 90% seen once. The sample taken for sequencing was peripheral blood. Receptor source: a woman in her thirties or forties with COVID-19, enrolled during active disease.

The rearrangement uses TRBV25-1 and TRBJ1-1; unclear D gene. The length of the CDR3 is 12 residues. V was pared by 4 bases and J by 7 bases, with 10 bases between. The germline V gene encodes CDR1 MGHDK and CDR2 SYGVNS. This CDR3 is CASSVSTSEAFF. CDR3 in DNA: TGTGCCAGCAGTGTTTCTACGAGTGAAGCTTTCTTT. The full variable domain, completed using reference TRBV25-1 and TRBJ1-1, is EADIYQTPRYLVIGTGKKITLECSQTMGHDKMYWYQQDPGMELHLIHYSYGVNSTEKGDLSSESTVSRIRTEHFPLTLESARPSHTSQYLCASSVSTSEAFFGQGTRLTVV.

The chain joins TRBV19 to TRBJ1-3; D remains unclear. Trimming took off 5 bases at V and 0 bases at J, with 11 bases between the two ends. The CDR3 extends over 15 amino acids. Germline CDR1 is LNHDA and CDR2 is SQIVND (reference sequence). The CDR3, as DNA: TGTGCCAGTAGTTTCCCCGCGAGCTCTGGAAACACCATATATTTT. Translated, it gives CASSFPASSGNTIYF. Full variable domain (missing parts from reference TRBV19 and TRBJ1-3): DGGITQSPKYLFRKEGQNVTLSCEQNLNHDAMYWYRQDPGQGLRLIYYSQIVNDFQKGDIAEGYSVSREKKESFPLTVTSAQKNPTAFYLCASSFPASSGNTIYFGEGSWLTVV.

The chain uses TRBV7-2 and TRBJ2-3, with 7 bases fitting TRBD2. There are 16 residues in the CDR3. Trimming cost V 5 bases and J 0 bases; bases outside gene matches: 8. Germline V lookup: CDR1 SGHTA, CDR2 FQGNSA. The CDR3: CASSPEGRGSTDTQYF. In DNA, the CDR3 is TGTGCCAGCAGCCCCGAGGGGCGGGGGAGCACAGATACGCAGTATTTT.

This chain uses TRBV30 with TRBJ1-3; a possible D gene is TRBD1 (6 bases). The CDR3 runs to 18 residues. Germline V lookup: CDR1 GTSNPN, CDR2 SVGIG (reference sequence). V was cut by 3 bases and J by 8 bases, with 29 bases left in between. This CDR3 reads CAWSRWLGATPPGDTIYF. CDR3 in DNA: TGTGCCTGGAGCCGGTGGTTGGGGGCTACCCCGCCCGGGGACACCATATATTTT.

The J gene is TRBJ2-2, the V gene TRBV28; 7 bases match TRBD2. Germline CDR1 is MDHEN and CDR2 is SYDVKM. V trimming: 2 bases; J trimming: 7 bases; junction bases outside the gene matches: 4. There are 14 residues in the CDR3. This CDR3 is CASSLGGGSGELFF. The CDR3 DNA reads TGTGCCAGCAGTTTAGGCGGGGGAAGCGGGGAGCTGTTTTTT.

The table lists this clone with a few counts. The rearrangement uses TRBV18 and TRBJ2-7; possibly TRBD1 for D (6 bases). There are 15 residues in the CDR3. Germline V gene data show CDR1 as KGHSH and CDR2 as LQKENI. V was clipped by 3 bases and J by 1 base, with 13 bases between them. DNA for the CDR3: TGTGCCAGCTCACCCGTTATTGGACAGTCCTACGAGCAGTACTTC. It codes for CASSPVIGQSYEQYF.

The CDR3 is CASSLDLGGANVLTF. CDR3 sequence (DNA): TGTGCCAGCAGCCTTGACCTCGGGGGGGCCAACGTCCTGACTTTC. The V call is TRBV5-8, the J call TRBJ2-6; the D is unclear. Germline V lookup: CDR1 SGHTS, CDR2 YDEGEE. Trimming left V 4 bases short and J 4 bases short, with 12 bases between. CDR3 size: 15 residues.

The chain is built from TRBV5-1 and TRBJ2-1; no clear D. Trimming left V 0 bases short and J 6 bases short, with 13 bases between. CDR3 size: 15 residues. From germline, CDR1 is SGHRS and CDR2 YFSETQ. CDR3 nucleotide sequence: TGCGCCAGCAGCTTGGCGACTGCCCTGCGCAATGAGCAGTTCTTC. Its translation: CASSLATALRNEQFF.

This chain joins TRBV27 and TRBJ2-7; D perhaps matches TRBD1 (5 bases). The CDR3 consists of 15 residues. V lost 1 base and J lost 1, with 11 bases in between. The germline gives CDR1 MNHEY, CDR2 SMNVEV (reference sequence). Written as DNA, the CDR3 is TGTGCCAGCAGTTTATTTGGCAGGGAATCCTACGAGCAGTACTTC. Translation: CASSLFGRESYEQYF.

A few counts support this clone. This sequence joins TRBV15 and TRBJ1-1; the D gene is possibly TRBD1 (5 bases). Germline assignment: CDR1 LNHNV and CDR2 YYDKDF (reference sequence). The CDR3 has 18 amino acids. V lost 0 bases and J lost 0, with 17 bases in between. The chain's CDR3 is CATSREGPVSGVNTEAFF. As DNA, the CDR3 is TGTGCCACCAGCAGAGAGGGGCCGGTTTCAGGTGTGAACACTGAAGCTTTCTTT.

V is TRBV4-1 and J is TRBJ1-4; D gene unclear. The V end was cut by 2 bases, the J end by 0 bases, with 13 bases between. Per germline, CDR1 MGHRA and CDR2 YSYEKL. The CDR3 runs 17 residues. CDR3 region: CASSQTGRGTTNEKLFF. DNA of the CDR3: TGCGCCAGCAGCCAAACCGGCAGAGGGACAACTAATGAAAAACTGTTTTTT.

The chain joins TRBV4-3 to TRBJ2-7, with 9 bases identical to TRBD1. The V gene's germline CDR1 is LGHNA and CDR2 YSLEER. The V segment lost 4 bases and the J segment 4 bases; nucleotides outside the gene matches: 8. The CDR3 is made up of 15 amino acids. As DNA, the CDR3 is TGCGCCAGCAGCCTCGGGACAGGGCCCTCTTACGAGCAGTACTTC. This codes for CASSLGTGPSYEQYF.

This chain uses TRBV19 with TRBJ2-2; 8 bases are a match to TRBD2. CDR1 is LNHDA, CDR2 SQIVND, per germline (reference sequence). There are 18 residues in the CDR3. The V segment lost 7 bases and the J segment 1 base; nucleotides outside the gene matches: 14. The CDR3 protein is CASNPAGGPTKNTGELFF. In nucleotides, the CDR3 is TGTGCCAGTAATCCGGCGGGAGGCCCAACTAAGAACACCGGGGAGCTGTTTTTT.

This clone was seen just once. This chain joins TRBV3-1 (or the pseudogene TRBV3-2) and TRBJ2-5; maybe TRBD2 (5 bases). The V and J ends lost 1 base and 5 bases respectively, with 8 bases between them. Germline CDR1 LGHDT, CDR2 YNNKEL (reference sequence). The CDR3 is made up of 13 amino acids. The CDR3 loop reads CASSQAGTETQYF. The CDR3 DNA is TGTGCCAGCAGCCAAGCGGGAACGGAGACCCAGTACTTC.

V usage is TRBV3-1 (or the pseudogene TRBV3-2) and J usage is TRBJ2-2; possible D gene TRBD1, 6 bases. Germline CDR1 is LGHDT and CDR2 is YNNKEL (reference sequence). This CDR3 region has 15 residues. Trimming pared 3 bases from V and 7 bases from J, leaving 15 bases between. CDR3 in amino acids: CASSQAGVVDGELFF. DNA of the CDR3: TGTGCCAGCAGCCAGGCAGGGGTGGTTGACGGGGAGCTGTTTTTT.